What follows is one T cell receptor (beta chain) and its context. These data come from a study of blood T cell repertoires in COVID-19. Germline CDR1 MDHEN, CDR2 SYDVKM. The CDR3 runs to 15 residues. With V trimmed by 3 bases and J by 12 bases, 8 bases remained unmatched. Original handling: The assay estimated nucleated cells by amplifying reference gene primers. Some clones are missing from TCRdb's copy, which holds only in-frame ones; the method was immunoSEQ multiplex PCR. The DNA gave D and trimming, while V, J and clone size come from that table. The sample includes tens of thousands of clones, 80% to 85% seen only once; the top ten take 10% to 15%.

The rearrangement links TRBV28 to TRBJ2-1; 13 bases map to TRBD2. The sequencing input was peripheral blood. This TCR derives from a human donor in a cohort sampled during active COVID-19. The CDR3 protein is CASSFATSGGKVQFF. The DNA for the CDR3 is TGTGCCAGCAGTTTCGCGACTAGCGGGGGGAAGGTGCAGTTCTTC.